The sequence of this TCR beta chain was determined in a study of CD8 T cells in Susac syndrome. CD8+ and CD4+ T cells from blood underwent TCR beta sequencing. CD8+ and CD4+ T cells were negatively isolated; TEMRA cells were FACS-enriched. V dropped 0 bases and J dropped 0 bases, with 8 bases sitting between them. Germline lookup yields CDR1 DFQATT and CDR2 SNEGSKA (reference sequence). The CDR3 spans 14 residues. Reverse transcription used roughly 0.5 to 1 ug RNA and random hexamers. Amplification of TCR beta CDR3 spanned 54 Vbeta and 13 Jbeta via immunoSEQ multiplex PCR. In TCRdb, the immunoSEQ multiplex PCR reads were re-called with MiXCR into one record per CDR3 protein. This sample has 150,000 to 200,000 distinct CDR3 sequences, with about 95% found just once.

The origin of this receptor is a human donor with multiple sclerosis. The rearrangement links TRBV20-1 to TRBJ1-1; D is ambiguous. The sequenced material came from CD8+ T cells from PBMCs. The chain's CDR3 is CSARDTVMNTEAFF. In nucleotides, the CDR3 is TGCAGTGCTAGAGACACAGTAATGAACACTGAAGCTTTCTTT.